This T cell receptor beta chain derives from a study of blood T cell repertoires in COVID-19 (TCRdb year 2020). The study in broad terms: The collaborator samples originated in the United States, Italy and Spain and spanned the acute and convalescent phases of COVID-19. The repertoires were released in a freely available public database meant as a resource for research on the immune response to SARS-CoV-2. Subjects who had been exposed to COVID-19, were actively infected with it, or had recovered from it provided the deeply sampled blood TCRbeta repertoires that made up the dataset. Nearly every sample came with metadata listing a de-identified subject ID, COVID-19 status, age in years and sex. Where available, HLA class I and class II types were obtained from metadata supplied by the sample provider rather than from assay-based typing. Samples came from the ongoing ImmuneRACE study (first 160 participants) plus 1,254 subjects from 6 global collaborators. The prospective study material was composed of cDNA or gDNA derived from T cells, B-cell-depleted T cells, or PBMCs.

Collaborating institutions collected whole blood in K2EDTA tubes following their own protocols. For TCRbeta analysis, collaborators shipped samples in one of three forms: frozen whole blood, isolated PBMCs, or DNA extracted from either of those sample types. On this clone itself: Its binding antigen is unknown. No much larger clone is present one base from it, and per-base qualities are unavailable.

The CDR3 holds 15 amino acids from the cysteine to the phenylalanine. CDR3 DNA only is kept here, 45 bases in frame from base 1. As encoded in the germline V gene, CDR1 is SGDLS while CDR2 is YYNGEE. Germline trimming: 0 bases from V, 2 bases from J; junction bases outside gene matches: 2. Here is what the overall study found, with its caveats: How much clinical and demographic metadata was included differed by source and by participant, and the metadata was provided uncurated.

TCRbeta CDR3 regions were amplified from genomic DNA by means of the immunoSEQ Assay, a bias-controlled multiplex PCR. Per the authors' processing: The number of nucleated cells in each sample was estimated from the amplification of reference gene primers within the assay. To quantify the absolute abundance of each unique TCRbeta CDR3 rearrangement, sequence reads were collapsed and filtered. For each sample, productive Simpson clonality was calculated as the square root of Simpson's diversity index over productive rearrangements. The table comes from immuneACCESS by way of TCRdb, which keeps in-frame sequences with V and J called. Part of the clones is missing from these tables; in studies checked, under half for an unresolved V gene and the rest for unknown reasons. V, J and clone size were drawn from that table, and D and trimming were deduced from the DNA. Present in this sample are 180,000 or so clones, 86% of which were seen just once. The ten top clones hold roughly 8% of the sample.

This receptor was identified in a man aged 55-75 years with acute or convalescent COVID-19. In this chain, TRBV9 is recombined with TRBJ2-1; TRBD2 aligns with 7 central bases. Source material: peripheral blood. The CDR3 region reads CASSVAGGTYNEQFF. Read as DNA, the sequence is TGTGCCAGCAGCGTAGCGGGGGGAACCTACAATGAGCAGTTCTTC.